This T cell receptor beta chain was observed in a study of T cell repertoires in cytomegalovirus infection. CDR1 is MNHEY, CDR2 SVGAGI, per germline. The CDR3 totals 15 residues. Trimming cost V 2 bases and J 6 bases; bases outside gene matches: 9. In TCRdb, the reads were re-called with MiXCR into one record per CDR3 protein. The data show 100,000 to 150,000 distinct CDR3 sequences, 32% seen once. Study-wide results and limits: The ex vivo response showed dominance by HLA-C-restricted CMV-specific TCR beta clonotypes.

This clonotype was detected only a few times. What it recognizes is unknown. The input for sequencing was CD8+ T cells from cultured PBMCs, taken from culture after CMV antigen stimulation. The source is a human donor in good health (CMV status not recorded). Some clones in this sample may be carry-over from other donors' samples. The J gene is TRBJ1-2, the V gene TRBV6-5, with 7 bases fitting TRBD1. The CDR3 reads CASSYLDRADDGYTF. The CDR3 bases are TGTGCCAGCAGTTACCTCGACAGGGCCGACGATGGCTACACCTTC.